These T cell receptor beta chains were read from a single sample in a study of blood T cell repertoires in COVID-19. Produced via immunoSEQ multiplex PCR; TCRdb's table is partial and in-frame only. The sample has about 300,000 clones, around 86% seen once. The material sequenced was PBMCs or T cells enriched from blood (not recorded which). The receptor source for this set is a woman younger than 35 who had recovered from COVID-19. CDR3s include the opening cysteine and the closing phenylalanine or tryptophan. Fields, in order: J gene, clone size, D gene, V gene, CDR3 protein, CDR3 DNA. A D gene is named only where the DNA matches it firmly. The size field is filled for only some rows; it gives once, few, many or a size class.

TRBJ2-2,.,.,TRBV19,CASRPSLWTGELFF,TGTGCCAGTAGGCCGAGCCTTTGGACCGGGGAGCTGTTTTTT
TRBJ2-7,.,TRBD2,TRBV4-1,CASSQLAGAAYEQYF,TGCGCCAGCAGCCAACTAGCGGGAGCCGCCTACGAGCAGTACTTC
TRBJ1-2,.,.,TRBV9,CASSVGGGSDGYTF,TGTGCCAGCAGCGTAGGTGGGGGCAGCGATGGCTACACCTTC
TRBJ1-4,.,.,TRBV5-4,CASSLSGQSEKLFF,TGTGCCAGCAGCTTGTCGGGACAAAGTGAAAAACTGTTTTTT
TRBJ1-2,.,TRBD1,TRBV5-1,CASSTDRGVYGYTF,TGCGCCAGCAGCACGGACAGGGGCGTCTATGGCTACACCTTC
TRBJ1-6,.,TRBD1,TRBV28,CASSPPGQGVTNSPLHF,TGTGCCAGCAGTCCTCCGGGACAGGGGGTGACTAATTCACCCCTCCACTTT
TRBJ1-3,.,TRBD1,TRBV7-9,CASSSSQGAHGNTIYF,TGTGCCAGCAGCTCCTCCCAGGGGGCGCACGGAAACACCATATATTTT
TRBJ2-3,once,.,TRBV10-1,CASSVTAGDTQYF,TGCGCCAGCAGTGTAACAGCAGGAGATACGCAGTATTTT
TRBJ1-1,.,.,TRBV28,CASSNRAGRTTEAFF,TGTGCCAGCAGCAACCGGGCGGGAAGAACCACTGAAGCTTTCTTT
TRBJ2-3,.,.,TRBV27,CAISTRQGNTDTQYF,TGTGCCATCAGCACCCGGCAGGGGAACACAGATACGCAGTATTTT
TRBJ1-2,.,.,TRBV7-9,CAIVLIHPNYGYTF,TGTGCCATCGTCCTCATACATCCGAACTATGGCTACACCTTC
TRBJ2-7,.,TRBD1,TRBV5-6,CASRADRGRYEQYF,TGTGCCAGCAGAGCAGACAGGGGCCGCTACGAGCAGTACTTC
TRBJ1-2,.,TRBD1,TRBV3-1/TRBV3-2,CASSQAQTGAGYTF,TGTGCCAGCAGCCAAGCTCAGACAGGGGCCGGCTACACCTTC
TRBJ1-2,.,.,TRBV5-1,CASSFSGENGYTF,TGCGCCAGCAGCTTTTCAGGGGAGAACGGCTACACCTTC
TRBJ2-2,.,TRBD1,TRBV2,CASSAGTGNTGELFF,TGTGCCAGCAGCGCCGGGACAGGGAACACCGGGGAGCTGTTTTTT
TRBJ1-2,.,.,TRBV3-1/TRBV3-2,CASSQVREGDGYTF,TGTGCCAGCAGCCAAGTTAGGGAGGGAGATGGCTACACCTTC
TRBJ2-1,few,TRBD1,TRBV5-1,CASSFKGGPYNEQFF,TGCGCCAGCAGCTTCAAAGGGGGCCCCTACAATGAGCAGTTCTTC
TRBJ2-2,.,.,TRBV11-3,CASSPGTSYTGELFF,TGTGCCAGCAGCCCCGGGACTTCCTACACCGGGGAGCTGTTTTTT
TRBJ2-1,.,.,TRBV28,CASSLLAGVVYNEQFF,TGTGCCAGCAGTTTATTGGCAGGGGTTGTATATAATGAGCAGTTCTTC
TRBJ1-3,.,.,TRBV3-1/TRBV3-2,CASSQGAVLSGNTIYF,TGTGCCAGCAGCCAAGGGGCAGTACTCTCTGGAAACACCATATATTTT
TRBJ2-3,.,TRBD2,TRBV2,CASWTSGGNTDTQYF,TGTGCCAGCTGGACTAGCGGGGGAAACACAGATACGCAGTATTTT
TRBJ1-5,.,.,TRBV19,CASSIGRRGGRTQHF,TGTGCCAGTAGTATAGGCCGGCGAGGGGGAAGGACCCAGCATTTT
TRBJ2-7,.,TRBD2,TRBV6-1,CASSGPRGLAGGTYEQYF,TGTGCCAGCAGTGGCCCCCGAGGACTAGCGGGGGGGACCTACGAGCAGTACTTC
TRBJ1-6,.,.,TRBV13,CASSSLGPGVGSPLHF,TGTGCCAGCAGCTCACTCGGGCCAGGGGTTGGTTCACCCCTCCACTTT
TRBJ1-1,once,.,TRBV19,CASSVRGRTEAFF,TGTGCCAGTAGTGTCAGGGGTCGGACTGAAGCTTTCTTT
TRBJ2-7,.,.,TRBV11-2,CASRYDGGYEQYF,TGTGCCAGCAGATATGATGGGGGGTACGAGCAGTACTTC
TRBJ1-1,.,.,TRBV18,CASSPEDGGTEAFF,TGTGCCAGCTCACCCGAGGACGGGGGCACTGAAGCTTTCTTT
TRBJ1-5,.,.,TRBV4-1,CASSQERRAQPQHF,TGCGCCAGCAGCCAAGAAAGGAGGGCTCAGCCCCAGCATTTT
TRBJ2-7,.,.,TRBV30,CAWSGAYEQYF,TGTGCCTGGAGTGGGGCGTACGAGCAGTACTTC
TRBJ2-1,.,TRBD2,TRBV28,CASRPGLAGPRSYNEQFF,TGTGCCAGCAGGCCGGGACTAGCGGGTCCACGCTCCTACAATGAGCAGTTCTTC
TRBJ2-5,.,TRBD1,TRBV6-5,CASKGQQETQYF,TGTGCCAGCAAGGGACAGCAAGAGACCCAGTACTTC
TRBJ2-2,.,.,TRBV14,CASSLILNTGELFF,TGTGCCAGCAGCCTGATACTTAACACCGGGGAGCTGTTTTTT
TRBJ1-1,.,.,TRBV7-9,CASSHQDRLNTEAFF,TGTGCCAGCAGTCATCAAGACAGGCTGAACACTGAAGCTTTCTTT
TRBJ1-1,once,TRBD1,TRBV10-2,CASRSPRQGTEAFF,TGCGCCAGCAGGTCACCGAGACAGGGCACTGAAGCTTTCTTT
TRBJ1-1,.,.,TRBV28,CASSLRGAGDTEAFF,TGTGCCAGCAGTTTACGGGGGGCTGGAGACACTGAAGCTTTCTTT
TRBJ2-7,.,.,TRBV7-8,CASSLSAGMGNSYEQYF,TGTGCCAGCAGCTTAAGTGCCGGAATGGGCAACTCCTACGAGCAGTACTTC
TRBJ1-4,.,.,TRBV9,CASSVGTKTEKLFF,TGTGCCAGCAGCGTAGGGACAAAGACGGAAAAACTGTTTTTT
TRBJ2-3,.,TRBD1,TRBV5-1,CASSHPGQGPTDTQYF,TGCGCCAGCAGCCACCCGGGACAGGGGCCCACAGATACGCAGTATTTT
TRBJ1-2,.,.,TRBV21-1,CASSRPEQYLYTF,TGTGCCAGCAGCCGACCCGAACAGTACCTCTACACCTTC
TRBJ2-7,.,TRBD2,TRBV28,CASSLIAGGPYEQYF,TGTGCCAGCAGTTTAATAGCGGGAGGGCCCTACGAGCAGTACTTC
TRBJ2-5,.,TRBD2,TRBV6-5,CASGLAGGMETQYF,TGTGCCAGCGGACTAGCGGGGGGGATGGAGACCCAGTACTTC
TRBJ2-1,.,TRBD2,TRBV9,CASSDYQGQTGTNYEQFF,TGTGCCAGCAGCGATTACCAGGGCCAAACCGGGACTAATTATGAGCAGTTCTTC
TRBJ2-7,few,TRBD1,TRBV7-9,CASSPGTGVSEQYF,TGTGCCAGCAGCCCCGGGACAGGGGTCTCCGAGCAGTACTTC
TRBJ1-2,.,.,TRBV10-2,CASTPSGHDYGYTF,TGCGCCAGCACCCCCAGCGGGCACGACTATGGCTACACCTTC
TRBJ1-2,.,TRBD1,TRBV12-3/TRBV12-4,CASRPGTDYGYTF,TGTGCCAGCAGACCCGGGACAGACTATGGCTACACCTTC
TRBJ1-5,.,.,TRBV14,CASSQGGSNQPQHF,TGTGCCAGCAGCCAAGGAGGTAGCAATCAGCCCCAGCATTTT
TRBJ2-7,.,.,TRBV2,CASSPGHNYEQYF,TGTGCCAGCAGTCCAGGACACAACTACGAGCAGTACTTC
TRBJ1-4,.,.,TRBV28,CASSFSGGPAWEKLFF,TGTGCCAGCAGTTTTTCGGGGGGCCCAGCTTGGGAAAAACTGTTTTTT
TRBJ1-1,.,.,TRBV19,CASSILTAWAGQTNTEAFF,TGTGCCAGTAGTATACTGACAGCGTGGGCAGGTCAAACGAACACTGAAGCTTTCTTT
TRBJ2-3,.,TRBD2,TRBV24-1,CATSEGTSGSLSTDTQYF,TGTGCCACCAGTGAAGGGACTAGCGGGAGTCTTAGCACAGATACGCAGTATTTT
TRBJ1-2,.,.,TRBV6-5,CASSYSSRGDGYGYTF,TGTGCCAGCAGTTACTCGAGCAGGGGCGATGGCTATGGCTACACCTTC
TRBJ1-4,.,.,TRBV6-5,CASSYSGHNEKLFF,TGTGCCAGCAGTTACTCGGGACATAATGAAAAACTGTTTTTT
TRBJ1-4,.,.,TRBV19,CASGGRATNEKLFF,TGTGCCAGTGGTGGGCGGGCAACTAATGAAAAACTGTTTTTT
TRBJ2-1,.,TRBD2,TRBV4-1,CASSQGPGGDYNEQFF,TGCGCCAGCAGCCAAGGTCCGGGGGGGGACTACAATGAGCAGTTCTTC
TRBJ1-2,.,.,TRBV9,CASSIPGSYGYTF,TGTGCCAGCAGCATTCCGGGTAGCTATGGCTACACCTTC
TRBJ1-2,.,.,TRBV2,CASRLGQGNGYTF,TGTGCCAGCAGACTCGGGCAGGGTAATGGCTACACCTTC